This TCR beta chain was identified during a study of blood T cell repertoires in COVID-19. Study-level information: Specimens from acute and convalescent COVID-19 originated in the United States, Italy and Spain. Sources were T cells, B-cell-depleted T cells, or PBMCs; the material itself was cDNA or gDNA.

In the authors' workflow: Amplification with reference gene primers provided the estimates of nucleated cell counts. Measured with immunoSEQ multiplex PCR; TCRdb has only the in-frame clones, and not every one. The V and J calls and clone size were taken over from that table, and D and trimming were inferred from the DNA. The table includes hundreds of thousands of clones, about nine tenths detected once. The trim removed 5 bases at V and 0 bases at J, leaving 7 bases unmatched. The CDR3 has 16 amino acids. Per germline, CDR1 SEHNR and CDR2 FQNEAQ (reference sequence). This chain links TRBV7-9 with TRBJ1-1; TRBD1 aligns across 9 bases. The sample consisted of peripheral blood. The TCR originated in a man aged 45-65 years with acute or convalescent COVID-19. The CDR3 here is CASSPDRGLMNTEAFF. The CDR3 DNA sequence: TGTGCCAGCAGCCCGGACAGGGGACTTATGAACACTGAAGCTTTCTTT.